The rows below give T cell receptor beta chains drawn from one sample of a study of graft-versus-host responses after intestinal transplantation. The assay was immunoSEQ multiplex PCR, and TCRdb's table has in-frame clones only and misses some. Of more than 45,000 clones listed, around 91% are singletons. The sequences come from PBMCs, collected around 120 days after intestinal transplantation. Source of these receptors: a human patient who received an intestinal transplant, so some T cells may come from the graft donor. Both conserved end residues are part of each CDR3. A D gene is named only where the DNA matches it firmly. Rows may omit the clone size; those that give it use once, few, many or a size class.

size: once
V: TRBV5-8
J: TRBJ2-2
D: NA
CDR3: CASTQSGELFF
DNA: TGTGCCAGCACCCAAAGTGGGGAGCTGTTTTTT

size: NA
V: TRBV19
J: TRBJ2-7
D: TRBD1
CDR3: CASSEGDSIYEQYF
DNA: TGTGCCAGTAGTGAGGGGGACAGTATCTACGAGCAGTACTTC

size: NA
V: TRBV5-1
J: TRBJ2-2
D: NA
CDR3: CASSLAGDPGELFF
DNA: TGCGCCAGCAGCTTGGCCGGGGATCCCGGGGAGCTGTTTTTT

size: NA
V: TRBV27
J: TRBJ1-5
D: TRBD1
CDR3: CASSPHRDRGINQPQHF
DNA: TGTGCCAGCAGCCCTCACCGGGACAGGGGAATCAATCAGCCCCAGCATTTT

size: NA
V: TRBV7-9
J: TRBJ1-1
D: NA
CDR3: CASSPVTEAFF
DNA: TGTGCCAGCAGCCCCGTCACTGAAGCTTTCTTT

size: NA
V: TRBV5-1
J: TRBJ1-2
D: TRBD1
CDR3: CASSNLGQGYGYTF
DNA: TGCGCCAGCAGCAATCTAGGACAGGGCTATGGCTACACCTTC

size: NA
V: TRBV18
J: TRBJ1-1
D: NA
CDR3: CASSPRTAETEAFF
DNA: TGTGCCAGCTCACCCCGGACGGCGGAAACTGAAGCTTTCTTT

size: NA
V: TRBV6-1
J: TRBJ1-1
D: NA
CDR3: CASIGRGGLNTEAFF
DNA: TGTGCCAGCATCGGGAGAGGCGGTTTGAACACTGAAGCTTTCTTT

size: NA
V: TRBV7-6
J: TRBJ1-3
D: TRBD1
CDR3: CASSLARSGGRAHSGNTIYF
DNA: TGTGCCAGCAGCTTAGCGCGCTCAGGGGGCCGAGCCCACTCTGGAAACACCATATATTTT

size: NA
V: TRBV2
J: TRBJ2-7
D: TRBD2
CDR3: CASHTLAGGSYEQYF
DNA: TGTGCCAGTCATACGCTAGCGGGGGGATCCTACGAGCAGTACTTC

size: NA
V: TRBV5-1
J: TRBJ2-2
D: NA
CDR3: CASSFSAENTGELFF
DNA: TGCGCCAGCAGCTTTTCAGCGGAGAACACCGGGGAGCTGTTTTTT

size: NA
V: TRBV28
J: TRBJ2-3
D: NA
CDR3: CASSLPPGGAAADTQYF
DNA: TGTGCCAGCAGTTTACCCCCCGGGGGCGCGGCGGCAGATACGCAGTATTTT

size: NA
V: TRBV5-1
J: TRBJ1-4
D: NA
CDR3: CASSLGTGRRNEKLFF
DNA: TGCGCCAGCAGCTTGGGAACGGGGCGCCGAAATGAAAAACTGTTTTTT

size: NA
V: TRBV27
J: TRBJ2-1
D: TRBD1
CDR3: CASTARQGGDNEQFF
DNA: TGTGCCAGCACCGCACGACAGGGGGGGGACAATGAGCAGTTCTTC

size: once
V: TRBV19
J: TRBJ2-7
D: NA
CDR3: CASSLGYSYEQYF
DNA: TGTGCCAGTAGCCTAGGTTACTCCTACGAGCAGTACTTC

size: NA
V: TRBV5-8
J: TRBJ1-6
D: NA
CDR3: CASSPSGFTTNSPLHF
DNA: TGTGCCAGCAGTCCGAGCGGGTTTACAACCAATTCACCCCTCCACTTT

size: NA
V: TRBV7-9
J: TRBJ1-2
D: NA
CDR3: CASSSTGVGSGYTF
DNA: TGTGCCAGCAGTTCGACGGGAGTGGGGAGCGGCTACACCTTC

size: once
V: TRBV13
J: TRBJ2-7
D: NA
CDR3: CASSQGLSYEQYF
DNA: TGTGCCAGCAGCCAGGGGCTGTCCTACGAGCAGTACTTC

size: NA
V: TRBV9
J: TRBJ1-2
D: TRBD1
CDR3: CASSSRQGRGYTF
DNA: TGTGCCAGCAGCTCCCGACAGGGACGGGGCTACACCTTC

size: NA
V: TRBV7-8
J: TRBJ2-7
D: TRBD2
CDR3: CASSFGSGGYEQYF
DNA: TGTGCCAGCAGCTTTGGTAGCGGGGGTTACGAGCAGTACTTC

size: once
V: TRBV5-4
J: TRBJ2-1
D: TRBD2
CDR3: CASSLRGSPGGEQFF
DNA: TGTGCCAGCAGCTTGCGGGGGAGCCCGGGAGGTGAGCAGTTCTTC

size: NA
V: TRBV6-6
J: TRBJ2-2
D: TRBD1
CDR3: CASRRQGETGELFF
DNA: TGTGCCAGCAGACGACAGGGGGAGACCGGGGAGCTGTTTTTT

size: NA
V: TRBV11-2
J: TRBJ1-1
D: NA
CDR3: CASSLWGPNTEAFF
DNA: TGTGCCAGCAGCTTATGGGGGCCGAACACTGAAGCTTTCTTT

size: NA
V: TRBV6-1
J: TRBJ2-7
D: TRBD2
CDR3: CASGGALGLGVYEQYF
DNA: TGTGCCAGCGGTGGGGCTTTGGGACTAGGGGTCTACGAGCAGTACTTC

size: NA
V: TRBV27
J: TRBJ2-4
D: TRBD2
CDR3: CASSFGGGPGSIQYF
DNA: TGTGCCAGCAGTTTTGGCGGGGGGCCAGGCAGCATTCAGTACTTC

size: NA
V: TRBV29-1
J: TRBJ2-6
D: TRBD1
CDR3: CSAYQGVEGANVLTF
DNA: TGCAGCGCGTATCAGGGGGTAGAAGGGGCCAACGTCCTGACTTTC

size: few
V: TRBV27
J: TRBJ1-4
D: TRBD1
CDR3: CASSLLPRGPNEKLFF
DNA: TGTGCCAGCAGTTTGCTCCCCAGGGGGCCTAATGAAAAACTGTTTTTT

size: once
V: TRBV15
J: TRBJ1-2
D: NA
CDR3: CATSRGTEGGYTF
DNA: TGTGCCACCAGCAGAGGGACCGAGGGTGGCTACACCTTC

size: once
V: TRBV5-6
J: TRBJ2-7
D: NA
CDR3: CASSARLVVAEQYF
DNA: TGTGCCAGCAGCGCCCGCCTCGTTGTAGCCGAGCAGTACTTC

size: NA
V: TRBV19
J: TRBJ2-1
D: NA
CDR3: CASSTSDRGIAGPIRLSYNEQFF
DNA: TGTGCCAGTAGTACTAGCGACAGGGGAATAGCGGGACCTATACGCCTGTCCTACAATGAGCAGTTCTTC

size: NA
V: TRBV30
J: TRBJ1-4
D: NA
CDR3: CAWSITGHSEKLFF
DNA: TGTGCCTGGAGTATAACGGGACACAGCGAAAAACTGTTTTTT

size: once
V: TRBV5-1
J: TRBJ2-7
D: TRBD2
CDR3: CASSPGSGWSDEQYF
DNA: TGCGCCAGCAGCCCTGGTAGCGGGTGGTCCGACGAGCAGTACTTC

size: NA
V: TRBV7-9
J: TRBJ2-7
D: NA
CDR3: CASSLAGAPYEQYF
DNA: TGTGCCAGCAGCTTGGCAGGGGCCCCTTACGAGCAGTACTTC

size: NA
V: TRBV27
J: TRBJ2-7
D: NA
CDR3: CASSPTGAVVNSYEQYF
DNA: TGTGCCAGCAGTCCTACCGGGGCTGTTGTGAACTCCTACGAGCAGTACTTC

size: NA
V: TRBV15
J: TRBJ2-2
D: NA
CDR3: CATSRDGGELFF
DNA: TGTGCCACCAGCAGAGATGGCGGGGAGCTGTTTTTT

size: NA
V: TRBV7-9
J: TRBJ2-7
D: NA
CDR3: CASSPAAYEQYF
DNA: TGTGCCAGCAGCCCAGCCGCCTACGAGCAGTACTTC

size: NA
V: TRBV5-1
J: TRBJ1-2
D: TRBD1
CDR3: CASSLWTGEYGYTF
DNA: TGCGCCAGCAGCCTTTGGACAGGGGAGTATGGCTACACCTTC

size: NA
V: TRBV7-9
J: TRBJ1-1
D: NA
CDR3: CASSLAGQFEAFF
DNA: TGTGCCAGCAGCTTAGCAGGTCAGTTCGAAGCTTTCTTT